This T cell receptor (beta chain) is from a study of blood T cell repertoires in COVID-19 (TCRdb year 2020). About the full investigation: The collaborator samples originated in the United States, Italy and Spain and spanned the acute and convalescent phases of COVID-19. The prospective study material was composed of cDNA or gDNA derived from T cells, B-cell-depleted T cells, or PBMCs. Deeply sampled blood TCRbeta repertoires from subjects exposed to, actively infected with, or recovered from COVID-19 were included in the dataset. The repertoires were released in a freely available public database intended as a resource for research on the immune response to SARS-CoV-2. The samples were drawn from two sources: the first 160 participants of the ongoing ImmuneRACE study, and 1,254 subjects contributed by 6 global collaborators. Sample metadata almost always included a de-identified subject ID, COVID-19 status, age in years and sex. Where available, HLA class I and class II types were taken from metadata supplied by the sample provider and were not determined by assay-based typing. What the study reported, not specific to this receptor: How much clinical and demographic metadata was included differed by source and by participant, and the metadata was provided uncurated.

In Seattle, one collaborating source enrolled patients while the infection was active and tracked those patients longitudinally over the course of disease. Whole blood was collected in K2EDTA tubes by collaborating institutions according to the institutions' own protocols. For TCRbeta analysis, collaborators shipped samples as frozen whole blood, isolated PBMCs, or DNA extracted from either of those sample types. The immunoSEQ Assay, a bias-controlled multiplex PCR, was used to amplify TCRbeta CDR3 regions from genomic DNA. The original methods were these. The number of nucleated cells in each sample was estimated from the amplification of reference gene primers within the assay. To quantify the absolute abundance of each unique TCRbeta CDR3 rearrangement, sequence reads were collapsed and filtered. For each sample, productive Simpson clonality was calculated as the square root of Simpson's diversity index across productive rearrangements. TCRdb re-hosts the immuneACCESS table, in-frame sequences only. Its copies lack some clones; in the studies checked, an unresolved V gene accounts for under half of them, and the cause for the rest is not known. V and J calls and clone size follow that table, whereas D and trimming were derived from the DNA. For this sample the table gives some 180,000 clones, of which roughly 81% were detected only once. About 2.7% of the sample is held by the ten biggest clonotypes.

Details on this clone: No antigen is known for it. The input lacks base qualities; no much larger clone sits a single base away.

Reading from cysteine to phenylalanine, the CDR3 counts 18 amino acids. The retained sequence is limited to the CDR3, 54 bases, with the frame set at the first base. Here V drops 3 bases and J drops 3 bases, and the junction holds 12 bases not matched to any gene. Looking up the germline V gene yields CDR1 SGDLS and CDR2 YYNGEE. The rearranged chain carries TRBV9 and TRBJ2-3; 11 central nucleotides agree with TRBD2. Sequenced: peripheral blood. This clonotype originated in a woman older than 75 with COVID-19, enrolled during active disease. For the CDR3, the sequence is CASSAPRGSGRVTDTQYF. The DNA is TGTGCCAGCAGCGCGCCTCGGGGTAGCGGGAGGGTAACAGATACGCAGTATTTT.